The sequence of this T cell receptor beta chain was determined in a study of blood T cell repertoires in COVID-19. Study-wide background: COVID-19 samples from acute and convalescent phases originated in the United States, Italy and Spain. From T cells, B-cell-depleted T cells, or PBMCs came the material, which was cDNA or gDNA.

Original handling: Amplification with reference gene primers provided the estimates of nucleated cell counts. TCRdb keeps only in-frame clones here, not all; method: immunoSEQ multiplex PCR. The V and J calls and clone size come from that table; D and trimming were worked out from the DNA. The sample shows some 270,000 clones, roughly 91% of them seen only once. The J segment lost 5 bases and the V segment lost 4 bases, leaving 3 bases of the junction unmatched. Germline assignment: CDR1 MNHEY and CDR2 SVGAGI. This CDR3 comprises 13 residues. This TCR came from a man aged 30 to 39 with acute or convalescent COVID-19. The sample comprised peripheral blood. This chain links TRBV6-5 with TRBJ1-1; 8 bases align to TRBD1. CDR3 nucleotides: TGTGCCAGCAGTTCGGACAGGGCGACTGAAGCTTTCTTT. It codes for CASSSDRATEAFF.